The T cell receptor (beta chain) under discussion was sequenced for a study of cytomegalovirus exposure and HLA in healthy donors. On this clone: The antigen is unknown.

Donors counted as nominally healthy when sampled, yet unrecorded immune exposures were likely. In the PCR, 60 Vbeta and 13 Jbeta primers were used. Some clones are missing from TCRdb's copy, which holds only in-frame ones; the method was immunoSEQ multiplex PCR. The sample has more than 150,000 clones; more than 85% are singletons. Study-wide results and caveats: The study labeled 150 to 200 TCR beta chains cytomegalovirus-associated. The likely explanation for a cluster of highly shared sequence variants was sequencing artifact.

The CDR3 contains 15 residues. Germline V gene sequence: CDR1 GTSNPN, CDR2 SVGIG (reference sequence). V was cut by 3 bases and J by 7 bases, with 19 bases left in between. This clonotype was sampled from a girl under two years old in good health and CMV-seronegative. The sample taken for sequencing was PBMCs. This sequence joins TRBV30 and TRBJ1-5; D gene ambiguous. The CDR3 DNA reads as TGTGCCTGGAGGGATGGATGGGGAGCATCCCAGCCCCAGCATTTT. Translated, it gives CAWRDGWGASQPQHF. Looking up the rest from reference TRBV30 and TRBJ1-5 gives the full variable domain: SQTIHQWPATLVQPVGSPLSLECTVEGTSNPNLYWYRQAAGRGLQLLFYSVGIGQISSEVPQNLSASRPQDRQFILSSKKLLLSDSGFYLCAWRDGWGASQPQHFGDGTRLSIL.